What follows are 14 T cell receptor beta chains derived from one specimen sequenced in a study of cytomegalovirus exposure and HLA in healthy donors. The PCR contained 60 Vbeta and 13 Jbeta primers. The assay was immunoSEQ multiplex PCR, and TCRdb's table has in-frame clones only and misses some. The data hold 100,000 or so clones, with around 79% observed a single time. Sequences were obtained from PBMCs. The receptors were gathered from a woman in her 40s in good health and CMV-seropositive.

The J gene is TRBJ2-7, the V gene TRBV28; 10 nucleotides agree with TRBD1. There are 13 residues in the CDR3. Germline-derived CDR1 and CDR2 are MDHEN and SYDVKM. With V trimmed by 5 bases and J by 6 bases, 4 bases remained unmatched. The CDR3 here is CASSPGTGAEQYF. The CDR3 region has the DNA TGTGCCAGCAGTCCCGGGACAGGGGCCGAGCAGTACTTC.

This clone has just a few counts. The genes are TRBV29-1 and TRBJ2-1; maybe TRBD1 (5 bases). V was pared by 0 bases and J by 7 bases, with 13 bases between. Germline CDR1 reads SQVTM; CDR2 reads ANQGSEA. The CDR3 runs 14 residues. For the CDR3, the DNA is TGCAGCGTTGAAGATTTGATAGGGGTGAATGAGCAGTTCTTC. Its translation: CSVEDLIGVNEQFF.

The chain recombines TRBV28 with TRBJ2-1; D gene ambiguous. The CDR3 is 12 residues long. Trimming pared 6 bases from V and 7 bases from J, leaving 10 bases between. Germline CDR1 and CDR2: MDHEN and SYDVKM. The CDR3 reads CASSLLINEQFF. CDR3 in DNA: TGTGCCAGCAGCCTTTTAATTAATGAGCAGTTCTTC. The entire variable domain, with the rest obtained from reference TRBV28 and TRBJ2-1, is as follows: DVKVTQSSRYLVKRTGEKVFLECVQDMDHENMFWYRQDPGLGLRLIYFSYDVKMKEKGDIPEGYSVSREKKERFSLILESASTNQTSMYLCASSLLINEQFFGPGTRLTVL.

The chain carries TRBV5-1 and TRBJ2-3; D perhaps matches TRBD1 (5 bases). Trimming left V 0 bases short and J 1 base short, with 6 bases between. The CDR3 length is 14 residues. In germline, CDR1 is SGHRS, CDR2 YFSETQ. The CDR3 DNA is TGCGCCAGCAGCTTGGAACAGGGCACAGATACGCAGTATTTT. Its translation: CASSLEQGTDTQYF.

This clone was seen only once. The chain is built from TRBV6-6 and TRBJ1-1; 7 bases are a match to TRBD1. V was pared by 7 bases and J by 7 bases, with 12 bases of the junction left unmatched. CDR3 length: 14 amino acids. Germline V gene lookup returns CDR1 MNHNY and CDR2 SVGAGI (reference sequence). The CDR3 is CASTRPGTEGEAFF. In DNA, the CDR3 is TGTGCCAGCACCCGTCCCGGGACAGAGGGTGAAGCTTTCTTT.

This clone has just one count. The chain has TRBV5-8 and TRBJ1-1; D possibly corresponds to TRBD1 (5 bases). Trimming shortened V by 3 bases and J by 0 bases, and 12 bases separated the two germline ends. The length of the CDR3 is 15 residues. The germline CDR1 and CDR2 sequences are SGHTS and YDEGEE. CDR3: CASSSLRRVNTEAFF. The CDR3 nucleotides read TGTGCCAGCAGCTCCCTCCGCAGGGTGAACACTGAAGCTTTCTTT.

The chain's CDR3 is CASSLHRNYGYTF. The CDR3, as DNA: TGTGCCAGCAGTTTACACCGGAACTATGGCTACACCTTC. The rearrangement joins TRBV28 to TRBJ1-2, with D unclear. The CDR3 has 13 amino acids. Trimming left V 2 bases short and J 2 bases short, with 6 bases between. Germline CDR1 is MDHEN and CDR2 is SYDVKM.

In DNA form, the CDR3 reads TGTGCCAGCAGAAACACAGGCTTTATGGACACTGAAGCTTTCTTT. Amino acid sequence: CASRNTGFMDTEAFF. This chain links TRBV6-6 with TRBJ1-1, with D perhaps matching TRBD1 (5 bases). This CDR3 region has 15 residues. Germline V gives CDR1 MNHNY, CDR2 SVGAGI (reference sequence). Trimming removed 6 bases from V and 3 bases from J, with 17 bases in between.

The chain recombines TRBV19 with TRBJ1-2; TRBD1 might be the D (6 bases). The germline CDR1 and CDR2 sequences are LNHDA and SQIVND (reference sequence). This CDR3 is built from 12 residues. Trimming shortened V by 9 bases and J by 6 bases, and 14 bases separated the two germline ends. CDR3: CASRPGGDGYTF. CDR3 DNA: TGTGCCAGCCGTCCGGGGGGCGATGGCTACACCTTC.

This chain uses TRBV28 with TRBJ2-1, with 8 positions matching TRBD2. This CDR3 has 16 amino acids. CDR1 and CDR2 from the germline V gene are MDHEN and SYDVKM. J was trimmed by 6 bases and V by 2 bases; bases with no gene match: 9. CDR3 in DNA: TGTGCCAGCAGTTTACCGGGACTAGAGGGAATCAATGAGCAGTTCTTC. Its protein product is CASSLPGLEGINEQFF.

V is TRBV5-8 and J is TRBJ2-1, with 7 bases identical to TRBD1. Germline V gene sequence: CDR1 SGHTS, CDR2 YDEGEE. V trimming: 4 bases; J trimming: 9 bases; junction bases outside the gene matches: 4. This CDR3 comprises 12 residues. This chain's CDR3 is CASSNRDSEQFF. The CDR3 DNA reads TGTGCCAGCAGCAACAGGGACAGTGAGCAGTTCTTC.

The J gene is TRBJ1-1, the V gene TRBV28; TRBD1 agrees at 8 bases. The length of the CDR3 is 16 residues. The germline V gene has CDR1 MDHEN and CDR2 SYDVKM. Losses at the gene ends were 2 bases for V and 5 bases for J; bases not matched to a gene: 10. The CDR3 DNA follows: TGTGCCAGCAGTTTAATCGGGACAGGCCGAGGGACTGAAGCTTTCTTT. This gives the protein CASSLIGTGRGTEAFF.

The V and J genes are TRBV2 and TRBJ1-4, with 7 bases lining up with TRBD1. The germline V gene encodes CDR1 SNHLY and CDR2 FYNNEI. The CDR3 sequence is 14 residues long. The V and J ends lost 6 bases and 5 bases, in that order; junction bases with no gene match: 6. This CDR3 reads CASRAGQLNEKLFF. The CDR3 DNA follows: TGTGCCAGCAGGGCGGGACAGCTAAATGAAAAACTGTTTTTT.

The chain is built from TRBV6-6 and TRBJ2-2; D may be TRBD1 (6 bases). V lost 4 bases to trimming and J lost 2 bases, with 14 bases between them. The CDR3 runs 16 residues. Per germline, CDR1 MNHNY and CDR2 SVGAGI (reference sequence). The CDR3 spells CASSSRTVANTGELFF. The CDR3 coding sequence is TGTGCCAGCAGTTCCCGGACAGTTGCTAACACCGGGGAGCTGTTTTTT.